These T cell receptor beta chains were read from a single sample in a study of tumor and adjacent non-tumor tissue in lung cancer. From the multiplex PCR reads, TCRdb called clonotypes with MiXCR, one entry per CDR3 protein. The table records 90,000 to 110,000 distinct CDR3 sequences, approximately 71% of them present only once. Sequences were obtained from lung tumor tissue. These receptors were collected from a woman in her sixties or seventies with non-small cell lung cancer. Each CDR3 is given with its conserved first and last residue. The order of the fields is V gene, clone size, J gene, D gene, CDR3 DNA, CDR3 protein. The D gene is left open where the match is weak. Part of the rows lack a size; the others show once, few, many or a class for expanded clones.

TRBV4-3	NA	TRBJ2-6	TRBD1	TGCGCCAGCAGCCGAGGACAGGAGAGCTCTGGGGCCAACATCCTGACATTC	CASSRGQESSGANILTF
TRBV5-6	many	TRBJ2-7	NA	TGTGCCAGCACCCACCGACGACAGCCCTACGAGCAGTACTTC	CASTHRRQPYEQYF
TRBV6-1	NA	TRBJ2-1	NA	TGCGCCAGCAGTGAACCTGGGAGACTAGTCCCCTACAATGAGCAGTTCTTC	CASSEPGRLVPYNEQFF
TRBV11-2	many	TRBJ2-7	NA	TGTGCCAGCAGTGTCTTCAGGGGCGGAGGGGACGAGCAGTACTTC	CASSVFRGGGDEQYF
TRBV4-2	many	TRBJ1-5	NA	TGTGCCAGCAGCCAAGAGGGGGGAAGGGGGTATCAGCCCCAGCATTTT	CASSQEGGRGYQPQHF
TRBV4-1	many	TRBJ2-7	NA	TGCGCCAGCAGCTTCGACGTGACCTACGAGCAGTACTTC	CASSFDVTYEQYF
TRBV28	NA	TRBJ2-7	NA	TGTGTCAGCAGTGTAAGGTCAGTAAGAGGGGCGAATCCCTACGAGCAGTACTTC	CVSSVRSVRGANPYEQYF
TRBV5-4	NA	TRBJ2-7	NA	TGTGCCAGCGCCCTACAGGGATTCTCCTACGAGCAGTACTTC	CASALQGFSYEQYF
TRBV4-1	NA	TRBJ1-1	NA	TGCGCCAGCACCCTCTTCGGACTTTCGAACACTGAAGCTTTCTTT	CASTLFGLSNTEAFF
TRBV28	few	TRBJ2-1	TRBD2	TGTGCCAGCAGCTTCGGACTAGCGAGCCTCAACAATGAGCAGTTCTTC	CASSFGLASLNNEQFF
TRBV6-2/TRBV6-3	NA	TRBJ1-2	TRBD1	TGTGCCTGCGCCGGACAGGGGGCACGAGAGGCGAACTATGGCTACACCTTC	CACAGQGAREANYGYTF
TRBV24-1	NA	TRBJ1-2	NA	TGTATCACCAGTGATGGTCGCGGCCCTAACTATAGCTACACCTTC	CITSDGRGPNYSYTF
TRBV11-2	once	TRBJ2-7	NA	TGTGCCAGTAGCATGACAGAATACGGGCAGTATTTC	CASSMTEYGQYF
TRBV20-1	NA	TRBJ1-5	NA	TGCAGTGCTGGGTGTGTCAATCAGCCCCAGCATTTT	CSAGCVNQPQHF
TRBV6-6	NA	TRBJ2-7	TRBD1	TGTGCCAGCAATAGCCAGTCAGGGGGAGACTACGAGCAGTACTTC	CASNSQSGGDYEQYF
TRBV6-5	NA	TRBJ2-1	TRBD2	TGTGCCAGCAGTACGAGCGGGAGGGTTTCCAGGGAGCAGTTCTTC	CASSTSGRVSREQFF
TRBV4-2	once	TRBJ2-3	NA	TGTGCCAGCAGCCAAGACTTCCCCTCCACATATACGCATTATTTT	CASSQDFPSTYTHYF
TRBV20-1	medium-sized	TRBJ2-1	NA	TGCAGTGCTTACCGTCAAAGGACCTCCAATGAGCAGTTCTTC	CSAYRQRTSNEQFF
TRBV11-2	NA	TRBJ2-7	TRBD1	TGTGTCAGCAGCTACCGGGACAGGGTCTACGAGGAGTACTTC	CVSSYRDRVYEEYF
TRBV20-1	many	TRBJ2-7	NA	TGCAGTGCTGAGCTCGGAGCATACGAGCAGTACTTC	CSAELGAYEQYF
TRBV11-2	NA	TRBJ1-1	NA	TGTGCCAGCAGCCCCGGGGGGAGGAGTAACGCTGAAGCTTTCTTT	CASSPGGRSNAEAFF
TRBV20-1	NA	TRBJ2-1	NA	TGCAGTCAGATTAGCGGCAATGGGCAGTTCTTC	CSQISGNGQFF
TRBV4-3	NA	TRBJ2-7	TRBD1	TGCGCCAGCAACCATTCCGGGACAGCCACTATAGGCTCCTACGAGCAGCACTTC	CASNHSGTATIGSYEQHF
TRBV5-5	NA	TRBJ1-4	TRBD1	TGTGCCTGCGACCAGAGCAGGGGGTCGGCTAATGAAAAACTGTTTTTT	CACDQSRGSANEKLFF
TRBV6-2/TRBV6-3	NA	TRBJ2-3	NA	TGTGCCAGCAGTTACCTATGGGGGGATGGCGGACCCAGCACAGATACGCATTATTTT	CASSYLWGDGGPSTDTHYF
TRBV6-6	NA	TRBJ2-5	TRBD1	TGTGCCAGCAGTTTCCCCGACAGGGTGACGCAAGAGACCCAGTACTTC	CASSFPDRVTQETQYF
TRBV14	NA	TRBJ1-5	NA	TGTGCCAGCAGCCAAGACCTTTTAGGGGCCCAGCATTTT	CASSQDLLGAQHF
TRBV6-2/TRBV6-3	NA	TRBJ2-3	NA	TGTGCCAGCAGTTACCGGGAACCCACAGATACGCAGTATTTT	CASSYREPTDTQYF
TRBV29-1	few	TRBJ2-7	NA	TGCAACGTCGGAACAGGGAACGAGCAGTACTTC	CNVGTGNEQYF
TRBV29-1	NA	TRBJ2-5	NA	TGCGCCCGTCACGGGGGAGAGACCAAGTACTTC	CARHGGETKYF
TRBV6-6	NA	TRBJ2-3	NA	TGTGCCAGCGGCCTAGAATCGGGGCCGGATACGCAGTATTTT	CASGLESGPDTQYF
TRBV6-2/TRBV6-3	NA	TRBJ2-2	NA	TGTGCCAGAGGGGCGTTAAACACCGGAGAGCTGTTTTTT	CARGALNTGELFF
TRBV11-3	NA	TRBJ2-3	NA	TGTGCCAGCAGACGTTACAACGGGGATACGCAGTATTTT	CASRRYNGDTQYF
TRBV5-4	NA	TRBJ2-1	TRBD2	TGTGCCAGCAGCTTCTGGGAACGGGGGGGCGGAGGTGGGCAGTTCTTC	CASSFWERGGGGGQFF
TRBV11-3	NA	TRBJ1-1	NA	TGTGCCAGCAGCTTCGACCTTTCGGGAAACACTGAAGCTTTCTTT	CASSFDLSGNTEAFF
TRBV4-1	NA	TRBJ2-2	TRBD1	TGCGCCAGCAGCCAGAACGACAGGGACACCAGAGAGCTGTTTTTT	CASSQNDRDTRELFF
TRBV12-3/TRBV12-4	NA	TRBJ2-7	TRBD2	TGCACCAGCAGTTTCCGACTAGCGGGACCCTACGAGCAGTACTTC	CTSSFRLAGPYEQYF
TRBV6-1	NA	TRBJ1-1	NA	TGTGCCATCACACGATGGGCAGGGAACACTGGAGCTTTCTTT	CAITRWAGNTGAFF
TRBV11-1	NA	TRBJ2-2	TRBD2	TGTGCCAGCAGTCTGCGACTAGCGGGAGAATCCACCTGGGAACTGTTTTTT	CASSLRLAGESTWELFF
TRBV20-1	few	TRBJ2-7	NA	TGCAGTGTTAGCCTACCCGAGGAGGGGTTGGGTTACGAGCAGTACTTC	CSVSLPEEGLGYEQYF
TRBV6-2/TRBV6-3	NA	TRBJ2-1	NA	TGTGCCAGCACCAGTCCCGTTTTAACGGGGAGGGACAATGAGCAGCTCTTC	CASTSPVLTGRDNEQLF
TRBV6-1	many	TRBJ1-2	TRBD1	TGTGCCAGCAGTGAAGGGACAGGGACTAACTATGGCTACACCTTC	CASSEGTGTNYGYTF
TRBV4-1	NA	TRBJ1-2	NA	TGCGCCAGCAGTCGGGACCGCGGCTACACCTTC	CASSRDRGYTF
TRBV14	NA	TRBJ2-3	TRBD1	TGTGCCAGCAGCCAGACCCGACAGGGGCCAGATACGCACTATTTT	CASSQTRQGPDTHYF
TRBV11-3	NA	TRBJ2-1	NA	TGTGCCAGCAGCTTAGACTTGGCTAGTGGGAGCCGCAATGAGCAGTTCTTC	CASSLDLASGSRNEQFF
TRBV5-1	NA	TRBJ1-1	NA	TGCGCCAGCAGCTTGGGAAATGAAGCTTTCTTT	CASSLGNEAFF
TRBV11-3	few	TRBJ2-3	NA	TGTGCCAGCAGCCCCGGGCAGGGAGGTCATACGCAGTATTTT	CASSPGQGGHTQYF
TRBV10-1	NA	TRBJ2-1	NA	TGCGCCAGTAGTCAGGGGAGGAGCTCCTACAATGAGCAGTTCTTC	CASSQGRSSYNEQFF
TRBV4-3	NA	TRBJ2-1	TRBD1	TGCGCCAGCAGCCAAGATGGGACAGGGGGGGCTGAGCAGTTTTTC	CASSQDGTGGAEQFF
TRBV12-5	NA	TRBJ2-7	NA	TGTGCTAGTGGTTTGGACAAGGGTGGTTACGAGCAGTACTTC	CASGLDKGGYEQYF
TRBV4-3	NA	TRBJ2-3	TRBD1	TGCGCCAGCAGCCAAGGACAGGGGGAAACAGATACGCAGTATTTT	CASSQGQGETDTQYF